This T cell receptor (beta chain) came from a study of identical twins. This CDR3 comprises 17 residues. Trimming removed 5 bases from V and 0 bases from J, with 19 bases in between. The germline V gene has CDR1 SGHRS and CDR2 YFSETQ. Healthy Caucasians were all of the donors. TCRdb used MiXCR to reprocess the 5' RACE reads, holding one entry per CDR3 protein. The sample holds 700,000 or so distinct CDR3 sequences, over 20% seen once. This sample also appeared in a second study, on T cells expressing NK-cell markers. Turning to that study: The authors derived TCR beta repertoires from sorted CD3+CD56+NKG2C+, CD3+CD56+NKG2C- and CD3+CD56-NKG2C+ T cells. T cells sorted in several experiments were restricted to alpha-beta TCR T cells by an anti-gamma-delta TCR antibody.

This clonotype originated in a young woman in good health. The chain couples TRBV5-1 to TRBJ2-3, with D tentatively TRBD1 (6 bases). Input material: PBMCs. Here the CDR3 DNA reads TGCGCCAGCAGAGACGGTTATAGGACAGTGAGCACAGATACGCAGTATTTT. It codes for CASRDGYRTVSTDTQYF.